This T cell receptor beta chain was identified during a study of human thymus T cells. The data were produced by immunoSEQ multiplex PCR, yet TCRdb's version contains in-frame clones alone and is incomplete. Of around 120,000 clones listed, around 94% are singletons. CDR1 MDHEN and CDR2 SYDVKM come from the germline V gene. Deletions cut 6 bases from V and 4 bases from J, with 12 bases between. The CDR3 spans 13 residues. The thymus was resected at corrective cardiac surgery. The source of this sequence is a boy under three years old with a congenital heart defect but otherwise immunologically healthy. Sequenced material: thymus tissue. The gene calls are TRBV28 and TRBJ1-2, with a weak D call TRBD1 (5 bases). The CDR3 DNA reads as TGTGCCAGCAGCAGCTCGGGGGTCTATGGCTACACCTTC. It yields the protein CASSSSGVYGYTF.